Below are 29 T cell receptor beta chains sequenced from a single sample in a study of post-analysis software for immune sequencing data. The study, taken as a whole, reports: TRBV5-6, TRBV5-1 and TRBV20-1 belonged to a set of roughly five TRBV segments that were more frequent in patients than controls.

These receptors' targets are unknown. Presence of unique molecular identifiers characterized the TCR beta cDNA libraries. TCRdb re-derived calls from the PCR reads in MiXCR, one entry per CDR3 protein. This table has hundreds of thousands of distinct CDR3 sequences, approximately 59% appearing once. The source material was blood. The receptor source for this set is a girl aged 2-9 years with multiple sclerosis.

The sample holds a few counts of this clonotype. This chain joins TRBV6-5 and TRBJ2-5; a weak D match, TRBD1 (6 bases). The CDR3 totals 16 residues. V was clipped by 4 bases and J by 3 bases, with 18 bases between them. CDR1 and CDR2 (germline): MNHEY, SVGAGI. Here the CDR3 reads CASSSGVRDNEETQYF. The CDR3 coding sequence is TGTGCCAGCAGTTCAGGCGTCCGGGACAACGAAGAGACCCAGTACTTC.

This clonotype was observed a few times. The V call is TRBV5-1, the J call TRBJ2-1; maybe TRBD2 (5 bases). The V gene's germline CDR1 is SGHRS and CDR2 YFSETQ. This CDR3 comprises 14 residues. Between the trimmed V and J ends, which lost 2 bases and 5 bases, there was a span of 11 bases. This CDR3 reads CASSLEGVHNEQFF. CDR3 DNA: TGCGCCAGCAGCTTAGAGGGTGTACACAATGAGCAGTTCTTC.

This chain connects TRBV24-1 to TRBJ1-5; TRBD1 aligns across 10 bases. Germline CDR1 KGHDR, CDR2 SFDVKD. This CDR3 has 16 residues. V lost 7 bases to trimming and J lost 4 bases; unmatched junction nucleotides: 9. CDR3 loop: CATSPGTGVLNQPQHF. In DNA, the CDR3 is TGTGCCACCAGCCCCGGGACAGGGGTCCTTAATCAGCCCCAGCATTTT.

The genes are TRBV5-5 and TRBJ2-1, with a possible D match to TRBD2 (5 bases). The V gene's germline CDR1 is SGHKS and CDR2 YYEKEE (reference sequence). The CDR3 contains 18 residues. Trimming took off 2 bases at V and 10 bases at J, with 28 bases between the two ends. CDR3 loop: CASSFPEHPGTGLGEQFF. CDR3 sequence (DNA): TGTGCCAGCAGCTTTCCGGAACATCCGGGAACCGGGTTAGGGGAGCAGTTCTTC.

V and J are TRBV15 and TRBJ2-7; tentatively, D is TRBD2 (5 bases). Trimming left V 4 bases short and J 3 bases short, with 13 bases between. CDR3 size: 14 residues. Germline V gene sequence: CDR1 LNHNV, CDR2 YYDKDF (reference sequence). CDR3 in amino acids: CATSKLGPSYEQYF. CDR3 bases: TGTGCCACCAGCAAACTAGGACCAAGCTACGAGCAGTACTTC. Based on the CDR3 plus reference TRBV15 and TRBJ2-7, the full variable domain is DAMVIQNPRYQVTQFGKPVTLSCSQTLNHNVMYWYQQKSSQAPKLLFHYYDKDFNNEADTPDNFQSRRPNTSFCFLDIRSPGLGDTAMYLCATSKLGPSYEQYFGPGTRLTVT.

The J gene is TRBJ1-2, the V gene TRBV29-1, with a weak D call TRBD1 (6 bases). This CDR3 has 15 residues. The ends were cut back, 1 base at V and 4 bases at J, with 16 bases in the middle. Germline lookup yields CDR1 SQVTM and CDR2 ANQGSEA. For the CDR3, the DNA is TGCAGCGTTGAAGGCCAAACGGGGGGCGCCTATGGCTACACCTTC. Residues: CSVEGQTGGAYGYTF.

This clonotype was seen a handful of times. The chain carries TRBV6-6 and TRBJ2-5, with 12 bases lining up with TRBD2. The J call may be faulty, since TRBJ2-7 better matches the DNA end. This CDR3 has 13 amino acids. The V gene's germline CDR1 is MNHNY and CDR2 SVGAGI (reference sequence). CDR3 nucleotide sequence: TGTGCCAGCAAACCTAGCGGGGGGGACGAGCAGTACTTC. This gives the protein CASKPSGGDEQYF.

This clonotype was observed a handful of times. The V gene is TRBV2, the J gene TRBJ2-1; no clear D gene. The germline CDR1 and CDR2 sequences are SNHLY and FYNNEI. With 6 bases removed from V and 4 bases from J, the gap between germline ends came to 10 bases. The CDR3 sequence is 13 residues long. The CDR3 spells CASRDPPYNEQFF. CDR3 in DNA: TGTGCCAGCAGGGACCCTCCTTACAATGAGCAGTTCTTC.

CDR3 DNA sequence: TGCAGTGCTAGAGGAGCGGTCCAAGAGACCCAGTACTTC. Amino acids: CSARGAVQETQYF. V is TRBV20-1 and J is TRBJ2-5, with TRBD2 as a possible D gene (5 bases). The V end lost 1 base, the J end lost 1 base, and 7 bases lay between the germline ends. This CDR3 has 13 residues. Germline CDR1 reads DFQATT; CDR2 reads SNEGSKA (reference sequence).

This clonotype was counted between two and nine times. V is TRBV6-1 and J is TRBJ1-1; TRBD1 aligns across 7 bases. V was clipped by 6 bases and J by 7 bases; unmatched bases: 11. CDR3 length: 14 residues. Germline values: CDR1 MNHNS, CDR2 SASEGT. The CDR3: CASSLRGSGVEAFF. CDR3 sequence (DNA): TGTGCCAGCAGCCTCAGGGGGTCTGGAGTTGAAGCTTTCTTT.

The chain links TRBV7-2 to TRBJ2-7, with a tentative D call TRBD1 (5 bases). V lost 1 base, J lost 6 bases, and 16 bases lay in between. This CDR3 has 15 amino acids. Germline CDR1 and CDR2: SGHTA and FQGNSA. CDR3 amino acids: CASSLERAGFSEQYF. DNA for the CDR3: TGTGCCAGCAGCTTAGAGCGCGCAGGGTTTTCCGAGCAGTACTTC.

This clonotype was seen only once. The chain joins TRBV7-2 to TRBJ2-3; no clear D gene. This CDR3 has 15 amino acids. The ends were cut back, 4 bases at V and 0 bases at J, with 11 bases in the middle. Germline V CDR1 and CDR2: SGHTA, FQGNSA. The chain's CDR3 is CASSSLTVSTDTQYF. For the CDR3, the DNA is TGTGCCAGCAGCTCCCTTACGGTTAGCACAGATACGCAGTATTTT.

This clonotype was recorded once. V gene TRBV15 combines with J gene TRBJ2-1, with D possibly being TRBD2 (6 bases). Looked up from germline, CDR1 is LNHNV and CDR2 is YYDKDF (reference sequence). The V end was cut by 1 base, the J end by 5 bases, with 21 bases between. The CDR3 length is 18 residues. CDR3 coding DNA: TGTGCCACCAGCAGAGTTTTTCCGCGGGAACCATTTAACAATGAGCAGTTCTTC. It specifies CATSRVFPREPFNNEQFF.

V usage is TRBV7-9 and J usage is TRBJ2-2; D is unclear. Germline V gene lookup returns CDR1 SEHNR and CDR2 FQNEAQ (reference sequence). V was pared by 1 base and J by 9 bases, with 15 bases between. CDR3 length: 15 residues. The CDR3 bases are TGTGCCAGCAGCTTAGGACCCCTTCTTCTGCGGGAGCTGTTTTTT. This codes for CASSLGPLLLRELFF.

Remarks on this clonotype: A read error is likely, as this CDR3 ends without the conserved phenylalanine or tryptophan. The CDR3 here is CASETGGVGSTEAFL. The CDR3 DNA follows: TGCGCCAGCGAGACAGGGGGCGTAGGGAGCACTGAAGCTTTCTTG. The chain employs TRBV5-1 and TRBJ1-1, with 10 bases matching TRBD1. CDR3 length: 15 amino acids. V shed 7 bases, J shed 4 bases, and the junction held 10 bases outside the gene matches. Germline V CDR1 and CDR2: SGHRS, YFSETQ.

This clonotype was found once. The genes are TRBV4-1 and TRBJ1-4; 9 nucleotides match TRBD1. In germline, CDR1 is MGHRA, CDR2 YSYEKL. The CDR3 covers 15 residues. V was clipped by 4 bases and J by 8 bases; unmatched bases: 8. CDR3 sequence (DNA): TGCGCCAGCAGCCTTGGGACAGGGAGGGGGGAAAAACTGTTTTTT. Amino acids: CASSLGTGRGEKLFF.

The rearrangement joins TRBV25-1 to TRBJ2-2; D remains ambiguous. Per germline, CDR1 MGHDK and CDR2 SYGVNS. The CDR3 has 12 amino acids. Trimming left V 3 bases short and J 4 bases short, with 3 bases between. In DNA, the CDR3 is TGTGCCAGCAGTGAGGCCACCGGGGAGCTGTTTTTT. This sequence encodes CASSEATGELFF.

This chain links TRBV7-2 with TRBJ1-4; D is possibly TRBD1 (5 bases). The V gene lost 4 bases and the J gene lost 6 bases, with 21 bases spanning the gap. Germline V gene data show CDR1 as SGHTA and CDR2 as FQGNSA. The CDR3 spans 17 residues. This chain's CDR3 is CASSYPSQGILDEKLFF. CDR3 sequence (DNA): TGTGCCAGCAGCTACCCGTCGCAGGGAATATTGGATGAAAAACTGTTTTTT.

Only a few counts were recorded for this clonotype. This rearrangement joins TRBV5-6 to TRBJ2-1; 7 positions agree with TRBD2. CDR1 is SGHDT, CDR2 YYEEEE, per germline. CDR3 length equals 15 residues. J gave up 4 bases and V 3 bases, and 7 bases lay outside the gene matches. The CDR3 reads CASSSGGWGYNEQFF. CDR3 DNA sequence: TGTGCCAGCAGCTCGGGGGGATGGGGGTACAATGAGCAGTTCTTC.

As concerns this clonotype: At one end, the junction sequence differs from germline, possibly due to a read error. In DNA, the CDR3 is TGTGCCAGCAGGTTAGCGGGGCCGGAAGATGGCTACACCTTC. Translating gives CASRLAGPEDGYTF. The chain carries TRBV7-9 and TRBJ1-2, with D perhaps matching TRBD1 (5 bases). Germline assignment: CDR1 SEHNR and CDR2 FQNEAQ (reference sequence). The CDR3 has 14 amino acids.

This chain joins TRBV15 and TRBJ2-3; TRBD1 aligns across 7 bases. The CDR3 contains 18 residues. J gave up 4 bases and V 10 bases, and 23 bases lay outside the gene matches. Germline V gives CDR1 LNHNV, CDR2 YYDKDF (reference sequence). The CDR3 is CANSLQGQVPSRPDTQYF. The CDR3 DNA sequence: TGTGCCAACTCCTTACAGGGGCAGGTCCCCTCAAGGCCAGATACGCAGTATTTT.

The chain uses TRBV10-3 and TRBJ1-2, with TRBD1 matching 9 bases. V lost 8 bases and J lost 0; bases outside the gene matches: 13. Germline values: CDR1 ENHRY, CDR2 SYGVKD. This CDR3 has 17 amino acids. The CDR3 sequence is CAIARSGTGTSNYGYTF. DNA of the CDR3: TGTGCCATCGCACGCTCCGGGACAGGGACATCTAACTATGGCTACACCTTC.

The rearrangement uses TRBV29-1 and TRBJ2-5; no clear D gene. From germline, CDR1 is SQVTM and CDR2 ANQGSEA. The CDR3 runs to 12 residues. V gave up 8 bases and J gave up 0 bases, with 10 bases separating them. The CDR3 coding sequence is TGCAGCTCGAGTATTTACCAAGAGACCCAGTACTTC. Translated, it gives CSSSIYQETQYF.

The chain employs TRBV19 and TRBJ1-4, with no clear D. V lost 9 bases and J 3 bases, leaving 11 bases between the germline ends. The CDR3 spans 13 residues. Looked up from germline, CDR1 is LNHDA and CDR2 is SQIVND (reference sequence). The CDR3 DNA follows: TGTGCCAGCCTGCCACCCTCTAATGAAAAACTGTTTTTT. It is translated as CASLPPSNEKLFF.

Only one count was recorded for this clonotype. The genes are TRBV20-1 and TRBJ1-2; tentative D call: TRBD1 (6 bases). The germline V gene has CDR1 DFQATT and CDR2 SNEGSKA (reference sequence). The CDR3 extends over 14 amino acids. V shed 0 bases and J shed 5 bases, with 13 bases lying between them. CDR3 DNA: TGCAGTGCTAGAGACCCGGGACAAGTTTATGGCTACACCTTC. Residues: CSARDPGQVYGYTF.

The chain is built from TRBV20-1 and TRBJ2-5, with TRBD2 matching over 12 bases. Germline V lookup: CDR1 DFQATT, CDR2 SNEGSKA (reference sequence). The J segment lost 4 bases and the V segment lost 3 bases, leaving 3 bases of the junction unmatched. This CDR3 has 14 amino acids. CDR3 amino acids: CSARTSGGGETQYF. CDR3 nucleotide sequence: TGCAGTGCTAGGACTAGCGGGGGAGGAGAGACCCAGTACTTC.

The chain links TRBV20-1 to TRBJ2-7, with no clear D. The V gene lost 1 base and the J gene lost 2 bases, with 9 bases spanning the gap. The CDR3 is 13 residues long. Germline lookup yields CDR1 DFQATT and CDR2 SNEGSKA (reference sequence). For the CDR3, the DNA is TGCAGTGCTAGAGGGACCACCGCCTACGAGCAGTACTTC. Translated: CSARGTTAYEQYF.

This clonotype came up a few times. The chain carries TRBV10-3 and TRBJ2-5; D possibly corresponds to TRBD2 (5 bases). The CDR3 consists of 15 residues. Germline CDR1 ENHRY, CDR2 SYGVKD. Trimming stripped 0 bases from V and 11 bases from J, with 19 bases between. The CDR3 here is CAISESGRPWGEQYF. CDR3 bases: TGTGCCATCAGTGAGTCTGGACGTCCCTGGGGAGAGCAGTACTTC.

This chain links TRBV25-1 with TRBJ1-1; 8 bases agree with TRBD1. There are 14 residues in the CDR3. J lost 7 bases, V lost 3 bases, and 7 bases had no gene match. Germline V CDR1 and CDR2: MGHDK, SYGVNS. The CDR3 sequence is CASSDLGQGSEAFF. The CDR3 coding sequence is TGTGCCAGCAGTGACCTCGGACAGGGTAGTGAAGCTTTCTTT.